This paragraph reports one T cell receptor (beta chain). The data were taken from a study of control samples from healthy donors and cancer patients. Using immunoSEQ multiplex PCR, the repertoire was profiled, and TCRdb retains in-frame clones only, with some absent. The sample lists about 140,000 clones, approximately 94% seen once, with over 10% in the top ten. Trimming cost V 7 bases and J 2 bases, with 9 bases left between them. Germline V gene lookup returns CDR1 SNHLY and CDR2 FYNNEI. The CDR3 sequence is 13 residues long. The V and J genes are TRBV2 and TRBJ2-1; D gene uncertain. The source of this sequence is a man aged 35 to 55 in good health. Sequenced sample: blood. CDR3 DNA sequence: TGTGCCAGCAATACTGTTACCTACAATGAGCAGTTCTTC. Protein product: CASNTVTYNEQFF.